The 25 T cell receptor beta chains presented below share a single source sample, sequenced in a study of blood T cell repertoires in COVID-19. The table came from immunoSEQ multiplex PCR; TCRdb's copy has only in-frame clones and leaves some out. Of some 200,000 clones listed, about nine tenths are singletons. The specimen was peripheral blood. The receptor set was obtained from a man aged 50 or older with acute or convalescent COVID-19.

The J gene is TRBJ2-5, the V gene TRBV5-1; a possible D gene is TRBD1 (5 bases). V lost 0 bases and J 2 bases, leaving 8 bases between the germline ends. The germline CDR1 and CDR2 sequences are SGHRS and YFSETQ. The CDR3 covers 14 residues. Here the CDR3 reads CASSLGTQQETQYF. The DNA of the CDR3 is TGCGCCAGCAGCTTGGGGACACAGCAAGAGACCCAGTACTTC.

This chain joins TRBV27 and TRBJ1-5, with D perhaps matching TRBD1 (5 bases). This CDR3 is 16 amino acids long. Between the trimmed V and J ends, which lost 5 bases and 2 bases, there was a span of 16 bases. Germline V gives CDR1 MNHEY, CDR2 SMNVEV (reference sequence). For the CDR3, the DNA is TGTGCCAGCAGTCTTACGCAGGGTACAGGCAATCAGCCCCAGCATTTT. This codes for CASSLTQGTGNQPQHF.

This clone was seen only once. J is TRBJ2-2 and V is TRBV6-6; no firm D call. CDR1 MNHNY and CDR2 SVGAGI come from the germline V gene (reference sequence). V was cut by 6 bases and J by 3 bases, with 14 bases left in between. CDR3 length equals 15 residues. Here the CDR3 DNA reads TGTGCCAGCAGCCCTGAGAGGTTATACACCGGGGAGCTGTTTTTT. This encodes CASSPERLYTGELFF.

The rearrangement joins TRBV6-5 to TRBJ1-2; D uncertain. Deletions cut 1 base from V and 7 bases from J, with 16 bases between. The germline CDR1 and CDR2 sequences are MNHEY and SVGAGI. CDR3 size: 15 residues. CDR3 sequence (DNA): TGTGCCAGCAGTTACTTTGGCCAGGCGGGTGGTGGCTACACCTTC. This encodes CASSYFGQAGGGYTF.

The chain is built from TRBV5-4 and TRBJ2-5, with 12 bases matching TRBD2. The CDR3 sequence is 15 residues long. Germline-derived CDR1 and CDR2 are SGHNT and YYREEE (reference sequence). After removal of 3 bases from V and 4 bases from J, the junction contained 4 bases not matched to a gene. The chain's CDR3 is CASSSSTSGGETQYF. CDR3 nucleotides: TGTGCCAGCAGCTCCTCGACTAGCGGGGGAGAGACCCAGTACTTC.

V is TRBV7-6 and J is TRBJ2-1; a possible D gene is TRBD2 (6 bases). Germline CDR1 SGHVS, CDR2 FNYEAQ. The CDR3 loop spans 15 amino acids. V shed 2 bases and J shed 5 bases, with 13 bases lying between them. Here the CDR3 DNA reads TGTGCCAGCAGCTTACGAGGGACTCTAAACAATGAGCAGTTCTTC. Its protein is CASSLRGTLNNEQFF.

The chain is built from TRBV18 and TRBJ1-2; TRBD1 might be the D (6 bases). Looked up from germline, CDR1 is KGHSH and CDR2 is LQKENI. V gave up 1 base and J gave up 3 bases, with 12 bases separating them. The CDR3 loop spans 15 amino acids. The CDR3 loop is CASSPLPQGDYGYTF. CDR3 in DNA: TGTGCCAGCTCACCACTTCCACAGGGAGACTATGGCTACACCTTC.

As for this clone: Other nucleotide sequences from this sample produce the same CDR3. The gene calls are TRBV20-1 and TRBJ1-2, with TRBD1 as a possible D gene (5 bases). The CDR3 covers 11 residues. CDR1 is DFQATT, CDR2 SNEGSKA, per germline (reference sequence). Trimming took off 6 bases at V and 5 bases at J, with 10 bases between the two ends. The CDR3 is CSAPGGYGYTF. In DNA, the CDR3 is TGCAGTGCCCCGGGGGGATATGGCTACACCTTC.

This clone has more than one count but fewer than ten. The chain is built from TRBV9 and TRBJ1-3; no firm D call. V dropped 0 bases and J dropped 2 bases, with 18 bases sitting between them. The CDR3 extends over 18 amino acids. Germline V lookup: CDR1 SGDLS, CDR2 YYNGEE. The CDR3 region has the DNA TGTGCCAGCAGCGTAGGATCGTATTTGGCCGCCCCTGGAAACACCATATATTTT. This sequence encodes CASSVGSYLAAPGNTIYF.

The rearrangement links TRBV18 to TRBJ2-1, with TRBD2 as a possible D gene (6 bases). Deletions cut 1 base from V and 7 bases from J, with 14 bases between. This CDR3 contains 15 residues. Looked up from germline, CDR1 is KGHSH and CDR2 is LQKENI. CDR3 coding DNA: TGTGCCAGCTCACCACGCGGGGCCGCCTGGAATGAGCAGTTCTTC. Residues: CASSPRGAAWNEQFF.

This chain joins TRBV7-3 and TRBJ2-3; D is perhaps TRBD2 (5 bases). This CDR3 has 14 residues. The germline gives CDR1 SGHTA, CDR2 FQGTGA. The V gene lost 2 bases and the J gene lost 6 bases, with 12 bases spanning the gap. The CDR3 sequence is CASSLRYTGDTQYF. The CDR3 coding sequence is TGTGCCAGCAGCTTACGGTATACGGGGGATACGCAGTATTTT.

The chain links TRBV6-5 to TRBJ1-1; TRBD1 matches 7 bases. This CDR3 has 14 residues. Germline V gene sequence: CDR1 MNHEY, CDR2 SVGAGI. V lost 6 bases and J lost 8; bases outside the gene matches: 12. CDR3 residues: CASRRKGARTEAFF. CDR3 DNA sequence: TGTGCCAGCAGGAGAAAGGGGGCGCGAACCGAAGCTTTCTTT.

The J gene is TRBJ1-2, the V gene TRBV6-5; a weak D match, TRBD1 (6 bases). Trimming pared 4 bases from V and 8 bases from J, leaving 23 bases between. This CDR3 has 16 residues. From germline, CDR1 is MNHEY and CDR2 SVGAGI. As DNA, the CDR3 is TGTGCCAGCAGTTTTAAGGGGGTTGGCAGGGCGGGCGGCTACACCTTC. It codes for CASSFKGVGRAGGYTF.

CDR3 amino acids: CASRPGTLRDTEAFF. The CDR3, as DNA: TGTGCCAGCAGACCAGGGACTTTGCGGGACACTGAAGCTTTCTTT. This chain uses TRBV7-9 with TRBJ1-1; TRBD1 might be the D (5 bases). Trimming cost V 6 bases and J 3 bases, with 17 bases left between them. Germline CDR1 reads SEHNR; CDR2 reads FQNEAQ (reference sequence). The CDR3 loop spans 15 amino acids.

The chain uses TRBV3-1 (or the pseudogene TRBV3-2) and TRBJ1-4; D is uncertain. This CDR3 spans 14 amino acids. CDR1 is LGHDT, CDR2 YNNKEL, per germline (reference sequence). V was pared by 0 bases and J by 10 bases, with 12 bases between. CDR3 amino acids: CASSQEQFHRKLFF. For the CDR3, the DNA is TGTGCCAGCAGCCAAGAGCAGTTCCACCGAAAACTGTTTTTT.

V usage is TRBV5-8 and J usage is TRBJ1-1; TRBD1 agrees at 7 bases. With 4 bases clipped from V and 6 bases from J, the junction kept 6 bases outside the gene matches. Per the germline V gene, CDR1 is SGHTS and CDR2 is YDEGEE. This CDR3 spans 13 amino acids. The CDR3 sequence is CASSPRDRAEAFF. CDR3 in DNA: TGTGCCAGCAGCCCCCGGGACAGAGCTGAAGCTTTCTTT. Full variable domain (missing parts from reference TRBV5-8 and TRBJ1-1): EAGVTQSPTHLIKTRGQQATLRCSPISGHTSVYWYQQALGLGLQFLLWYDEGEERNRGNFPPRFSGRQFPNYSSELNVNALELEDSALYLCASSPRDRAEAFFGQGTRLTVV.

The rearrangement uses TRBV19 and TRBJ2-1; 8 bases map to TRBD2. The germline gives CDR1 LNHDA, CDR2 SQIVND (reference sequence). CDR3 length equals 16 residues. Trimming at V came to 1 base and at J to 4 bases, leaving 6 bases not matched to a gene. The CDR3 here is CASSIAAAGGYNEQFF. CDR3 DNA: TGTGCCAGTAGTATAGCGGCGGCGGGGGGTTACAATGAGCAGTTCTTC.

V gene TRBV18 combines with J gene TRBJ1-6, with D possibly matching TRBD1 (6 bases). The V and J ends lost 8 bases and 7 bases respectively, with 21 bases between them. Germline V gene sequence: CDR1 KGHSH, CDR2 LQKENI. The CDR3 totals 16 residues. CDR3 loop: CASTPNTGTRNSPLHF. DNA of the CDR3: TGTGCCAGCACCCCTAATACTGGGACACGAAATTCACCCCTCCACTTT. Full variable domain (rest looked up from reference TRBV18 and TRBJ1-6): NAGVMQNPRHLVRRRGQEARLRCSPMKGHSHVYWYRQLPEEGLKFMVYLQKENIIDESGMPKERFSAEFPKEGPSILRIQQVVRGDSAAYFCASTPNTGTRNSPLHFGNGTRLTVT.

The chain recombines TRBV14 with TRBJ2-2; possible D gene TRBD2, 6 bases. The ends were cut back, 3 bases at V and 1 base at J, with 15 bases in the middle. Germline loops: CDR1 SGHDN, CDR2 FVKESK. This CDR3 spans 17 amino acids. In DNA form, the CDR3 reads TGTGCCAGCAGCCAGGGACTCCTCTCAGGGAACACCGGGGAGCTGTTTTTT. It specifies CASSQGLLSGNTGELFF.

V is TRBV12-3 or TRBV12-4 and J is TRBJ1-2; 7 bases fit TRBD1. CDR3 length: 13 amino acids. J gave up 8 bases and V 5 bases, and 8 bases lay outside the gene matches. The CDR3 sequence is CASSETGTRGYTF. The CDR3 nucleotides read TGTGCCAGCAGTGAGACAGGGACGCGGGGCTACACCTTC.

This clone has only one observation. The CDR3, as DNA: TGTGCCAGCAGTTCCCTAACTGAAGCTTTCTTT. Protein product: CASSSLTEAFF. The chain uses TRBV6-5 and TRBJ1-1, with D hard to call. This CDR3 region has 11 residues. Trimming stripped 4 bases from V and 5 bases from J, with 5 bases between. Germline V CDR1 and CDR2: MNHEY, SVGAGI.

V usage is TRBV5-1 and J usage is TRBJ2-2; tentatively, D is TRBD1 (7 bases). Germline CDR1 SGHRS, CDR2 YFSETQ. The CDR3 length is 18 residues. The V gene lost 4 bases and the J gene lost 3 bases, with 22 bases spanning the gap. The CDR3 spells CASSGGTGQGVDTGELFF. The CDR3, as DNA: TGCGCCAGCAGCGGAGGGACGGGGCAGGGGGTTGACACCGGGGAGCTGTTTTTT.

This chain joins TRBV19 and TRBJ2-7; D might be TRBD1 (6 bases). Germline loops: CDR1 LNHDA, CDR2 SQIVND (reference sequence). Deletions cut 1 base from V and 4 bases from J, with 14 bases between. The CDR3 loop spans 15 amino acids. CDR3 sequence: CASSIGDNSLYEQYF. The CDR3 nucleotides read TGTGCCAGTAGTATAGGGGACAACTCCCTTTACGAGCAGTACTTC.

The sample holds a few counts of this clone. J is TRBJ1-1 and V is TRBV30; 7 bases are a match to TRBD1. This CDR3 spans 14 amino acids. Germline V lookup: CDR1 GTSNPN, CDR2 SVGIG (reference sequence). Losses at the gene ends were 2 bases for V and 0 bases for J; bases not matched to a gene: 3. In nucleotides, the CDR3 is TGTGCCTGGAGTTTCGGGACAGTGAACACTGAAGCTTTCTTT. Its protein product is CAWSFGTVNTEAFF. Combining the CDR3 with reference TRBV30 and TRBJ1-1 gives the whole variable domain SQTIHQWPATLVQPVGSPLSLECTVEGTSNPNLYWYRQAAGRGLQLLFYSVGIGQISSEVPQNLSASRPQDRQFILSSKKLLLSDSGFYLCAWSFGTVNTEAFFGQGTRLTVV.

The chain is built from TRBV5-1 and TRBJ1-6; no firm D call. This CDR3 is 14 amino acids long. The V end was cut by 0 bases, the J end by 7 bases, with 8 bases between. Germline loops: CDR1 SGHRS, CDR2 YFSETQ. The CDR3 bases are TGCGCCAGCAGCTTGGAGGGAGGCAATTCACCCCTCCACTTT. Its translation: CASSLEGGNSPLHF.